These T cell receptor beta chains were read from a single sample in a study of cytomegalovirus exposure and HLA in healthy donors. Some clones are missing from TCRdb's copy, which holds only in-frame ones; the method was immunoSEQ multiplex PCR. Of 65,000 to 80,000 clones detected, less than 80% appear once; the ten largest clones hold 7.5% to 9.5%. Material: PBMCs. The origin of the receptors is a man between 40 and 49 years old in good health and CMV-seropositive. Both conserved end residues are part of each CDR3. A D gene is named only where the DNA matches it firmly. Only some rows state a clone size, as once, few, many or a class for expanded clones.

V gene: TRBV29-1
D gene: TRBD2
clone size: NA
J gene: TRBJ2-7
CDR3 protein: CSVEDRGGRAGEQYF
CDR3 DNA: TGCAGCGTTGAAGATCGGGGCGGGAGGGCAGGGGAGCAGTACTTC

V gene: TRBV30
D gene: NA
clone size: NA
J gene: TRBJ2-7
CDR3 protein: CAWSVSAGEQYF
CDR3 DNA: TGTGCCTGGAGTGTATCGGCGGGAGAGCAGTACTTC

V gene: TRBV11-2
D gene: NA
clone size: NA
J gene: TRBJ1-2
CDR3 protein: CASSPFLANYGYTF
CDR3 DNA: TGTGCCAGCAGCCCCTTCCTAGCCAACTATGGCTACACCTTC

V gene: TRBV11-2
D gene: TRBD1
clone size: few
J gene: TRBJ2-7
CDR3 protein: CGSSLVSHGQGVYEQYF
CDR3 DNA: TGTGGCAGCAGCTTAGTTTCCCATGGACAGGGGGTGTACGAGCAGTACTTC

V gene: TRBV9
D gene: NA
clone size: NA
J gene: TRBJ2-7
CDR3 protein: CASSLAEHYEQYF
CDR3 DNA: TGTGCCAGCAGCTTGGCGGAACACTACGAGCAGTACTTC

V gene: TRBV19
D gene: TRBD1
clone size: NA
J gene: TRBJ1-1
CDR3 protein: CASSIEGQANTEAFF
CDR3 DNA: TGTGCCAGTAGTATAGAGGGACAGGCGAACACTGAAGCTTTCTTT

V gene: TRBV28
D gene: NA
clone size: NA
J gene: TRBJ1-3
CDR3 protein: CASSFPTGKSGNTIYF
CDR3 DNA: TGTGCCAGCAGTTTCCCTACAGGAAAATCTGGAAACACCATATATTTT

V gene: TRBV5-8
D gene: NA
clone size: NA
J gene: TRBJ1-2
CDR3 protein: CASSLTAGDGYTF
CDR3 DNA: TGTGCCAGCAGCTTGACGGCAGGGGACGGCTACACCTTC

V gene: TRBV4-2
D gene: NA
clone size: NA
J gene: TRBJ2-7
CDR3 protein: CASSQERRLSGREQYF
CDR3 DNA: TGTGCCAGCAGCCAAGAGAGAAGACTATCCGGTAGGGAGCAGTACTTC

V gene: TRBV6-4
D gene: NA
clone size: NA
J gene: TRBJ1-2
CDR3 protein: CASSQHPSPDYGYTF
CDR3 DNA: TGTGCCAGCAGCCAACACCCTAGCCCTGACTATGGCTACACCTTC

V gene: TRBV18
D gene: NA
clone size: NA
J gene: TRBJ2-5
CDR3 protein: CASSPRPSEAQYF
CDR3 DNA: TGTGCCAGCTCACCACGACCCTCAGAGGCCCAGTACTTC

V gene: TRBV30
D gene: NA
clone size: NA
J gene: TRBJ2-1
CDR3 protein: CALAVSYNEQFF
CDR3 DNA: TGTGCCTTGGCTGTCTCCTACAATGAGCAGTTCTTC

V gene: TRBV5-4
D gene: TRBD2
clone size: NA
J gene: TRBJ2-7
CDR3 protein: CASSLASGKNEQYF
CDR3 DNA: TGTGCCAGCAGCTTGGCCAGCGGGAAAAACGAGCAGTACTTC

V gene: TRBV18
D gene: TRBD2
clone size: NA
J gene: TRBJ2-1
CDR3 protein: CASSSGTSGYNEQFF
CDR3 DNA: TGTGCCAGCTCATCAGGGACTAGCGGTTACAATGAGCAGTTCTTC

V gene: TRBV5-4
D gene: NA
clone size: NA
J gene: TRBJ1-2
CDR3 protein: CASSPDNGGYGYTF
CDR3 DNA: TGTGCCAGCAGTCCTGACAACGGGGGCTATGGCTACACCTTC

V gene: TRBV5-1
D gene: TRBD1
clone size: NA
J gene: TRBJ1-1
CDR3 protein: CASSLTGQVNTEAFF
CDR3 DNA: TGCGCCAGCAGCTTAACGGGACAGGTGAACACTGAAGCTTTCTTT

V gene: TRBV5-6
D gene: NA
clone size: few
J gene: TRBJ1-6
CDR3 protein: CASSHRVGSPLHF
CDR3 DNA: TGTGCCAGCAGCCACAGGGTAGGTTCACCCCTCCACTTT

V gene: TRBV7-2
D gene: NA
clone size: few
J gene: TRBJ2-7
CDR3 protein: CASSLAGTGEQYF
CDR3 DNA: TGTGCCAGCAGCTTAGCGGGAACAGGCGAGCAGTACTTC

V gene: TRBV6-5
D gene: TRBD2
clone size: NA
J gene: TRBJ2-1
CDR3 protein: CASSYSLSGRVEQFF
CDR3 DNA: TGTGCCAGCAGTTACTCCCTTAGCGGGAGGGTTGAGCAGTTCTTC

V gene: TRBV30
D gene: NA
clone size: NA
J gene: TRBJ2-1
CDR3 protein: CAWSVLLLHNEQFF
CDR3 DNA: TGTGCCTGGAGTGTACTACTTCTCCACAATGAGCAGTTCTTC

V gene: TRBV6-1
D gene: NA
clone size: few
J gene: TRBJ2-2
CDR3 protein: CASTRQVTGELFF
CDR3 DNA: TGTGCCAGCACCCGACAGGTCACCGGGGAGCTGTTTTTT

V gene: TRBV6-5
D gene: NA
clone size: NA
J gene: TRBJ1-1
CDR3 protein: CASSYGPKGGEAFF
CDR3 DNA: TGTGCCAGCAGTTATGGGCCCAAGGGAGGCGAAGCTTTCTTT

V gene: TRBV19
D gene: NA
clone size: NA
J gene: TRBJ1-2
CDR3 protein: CASTLAGAYGYTF
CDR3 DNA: TGTGCCAGTACTCTCGCGGGCGCCTATGGCTACACCTTC

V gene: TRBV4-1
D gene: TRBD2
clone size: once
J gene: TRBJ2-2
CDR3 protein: CASSQDSGQGSITGELFF
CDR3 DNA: TGCGCCAGCAGCCAAGATAGCGGGCAGGGCTCGATCACCGGGGAGCTGTTTTTT

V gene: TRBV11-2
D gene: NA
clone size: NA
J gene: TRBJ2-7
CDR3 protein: CASSLDPYSSYEQYF
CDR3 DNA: TGTGCCAGCAGCTTAGACCCGTATTCCTCCTACGAGCAGTACTTC

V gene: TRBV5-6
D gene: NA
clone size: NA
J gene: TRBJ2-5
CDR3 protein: CASSLERGTETQYF
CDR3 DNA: TGTGCCAGCAGCTTGGAACGGGGAACGGAGACCCAGTACTTC

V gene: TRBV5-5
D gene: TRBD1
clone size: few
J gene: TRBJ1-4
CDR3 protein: CASSFTLPGQGGEKLFF
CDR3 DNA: TGTGCCAGCAGCTTCACCTTACCGGGACAGGGTGGCGAAAAACTGTTTTTT

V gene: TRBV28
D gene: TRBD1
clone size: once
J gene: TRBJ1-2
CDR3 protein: CASSLTGEDGYTF
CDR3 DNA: TGTGCCAGCAGCTTGACAGGGGAAGATGGCTACACCTTC

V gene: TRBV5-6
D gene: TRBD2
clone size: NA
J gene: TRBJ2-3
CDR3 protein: CASSRGGVSTDTQYF
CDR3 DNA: TGTGCCAGCAGCCGGGGGGGAGTTAGCACAGATACGCAGTATTTT

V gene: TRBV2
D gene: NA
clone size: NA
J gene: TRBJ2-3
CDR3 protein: CASSEVQADTQYF
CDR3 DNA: TGTGCCAGCAGTGAAGTCCAGGCAGATACGCAGTATTTT

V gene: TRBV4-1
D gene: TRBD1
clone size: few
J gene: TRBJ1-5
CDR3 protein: CASSQGLTGRSQPQHF
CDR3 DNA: TGCGCCAGCAGCCAAGGATTGACAGGGAGGTCTCAGCCCCAGCATTTT

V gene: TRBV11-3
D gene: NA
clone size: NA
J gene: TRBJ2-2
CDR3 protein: CASSLAPTDVKGELFF
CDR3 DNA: TGTGCCAGCAGCTTAGCCCCGACAGATGTGAAAGGGGAGCTGTTTTTT

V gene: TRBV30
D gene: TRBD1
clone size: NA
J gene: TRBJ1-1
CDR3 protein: CAWSRPGQGTFF
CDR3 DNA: TGTGCCTGGAGTAGGCCGGGACAGGGAACTTTCTTT

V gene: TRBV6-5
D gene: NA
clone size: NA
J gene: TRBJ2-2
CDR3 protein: CASSRRETGELFF
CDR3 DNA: TGTGCCAGCAGTCGCAGGGAAACCGGGGAGCTGTTTTTT

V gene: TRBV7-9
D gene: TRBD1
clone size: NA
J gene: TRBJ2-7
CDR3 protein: CASSIGTGGYEQYF
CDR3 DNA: TGTGCCAGCAGTATAGGGACAGGAGGATACGAGCAGTACTTC

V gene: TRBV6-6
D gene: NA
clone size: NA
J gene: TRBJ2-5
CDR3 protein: CASSYSIGLQTQYF
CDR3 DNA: TGTGCCAGCAGTTACTCGATTGGACTCCAGACCCAGTACTTC

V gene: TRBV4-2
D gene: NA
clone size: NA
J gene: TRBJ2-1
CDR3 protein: CASSQDPGDNEQFF
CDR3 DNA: TGTGCCAGCAGCCAAGACCCGGGGGACAATGAGCAGTTCTTC

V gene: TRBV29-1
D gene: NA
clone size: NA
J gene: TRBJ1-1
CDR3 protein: CSVRTGAEAFF
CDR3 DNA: TGCAGCGTTAGAACCGGGGCTGAAGCTTTCTTT

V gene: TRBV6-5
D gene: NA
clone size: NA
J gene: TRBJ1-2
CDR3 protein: CASTRGDGYTF
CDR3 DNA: TGTGCCAGCACCCGGGGGGACGGCTACACCTTC

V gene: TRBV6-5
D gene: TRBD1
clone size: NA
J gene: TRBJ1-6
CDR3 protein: CASSRQGDNSPLHF
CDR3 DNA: TGTGCCAGCTCGAGACAGGGGGATAATTCACCCCTCCACTTT

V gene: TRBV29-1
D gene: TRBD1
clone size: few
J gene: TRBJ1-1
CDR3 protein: CSPWTGLTEAFF
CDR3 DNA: TGCAGCCCTTGGACAGGGCTCACTGAAGCTTTCTTT

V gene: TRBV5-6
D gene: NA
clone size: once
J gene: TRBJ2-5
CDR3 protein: CASTRRRVQETQYF
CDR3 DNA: TGTGCCAGCACCCGAAGGCGGGTTCAAGAGACCCAGTACTTC

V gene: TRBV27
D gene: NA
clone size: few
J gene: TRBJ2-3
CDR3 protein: CASSLRGGGPAEDTQYF
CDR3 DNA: TGTGCCAGCAGTTTACGAGGGGGGGGGCCGGCAGAAGATACGCAGTATTTT

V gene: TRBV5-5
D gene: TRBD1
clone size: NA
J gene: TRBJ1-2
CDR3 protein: CASRAWRTGGTNYGYTF
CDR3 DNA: TGTGCCAGCAGGGCTTGGAGGACAGGGGGCACAAACTATGGCTACACCTTC

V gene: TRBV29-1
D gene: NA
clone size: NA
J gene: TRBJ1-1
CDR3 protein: CSVEDLRGGGDFVTLEAFF
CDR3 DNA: TGCAGCGTTGAAGATCTTCGGGGGGGCGGGGATTTTGTAACACTAGAAGCTTTCTTT